This TCR beta chain was identified in a study of metastatic and nonmetastatic thyroid tumors. The V end lost 2 bases, the J end lost 7 bases, and 9 bases lay between the germline ends. This CDR3 has 11 amino acids. Germline assignment: CDR1 GTSNPN and CDR2 SVGIG (reference sequence). Via MiXCR, TCRdb re-called the PCR reads. The sample consists of 7,700 or so clones, 30% to 35% of them appearing once. Every patient was untreated before thyroid surgery. Sequenced input: tumor tissue. The sequence was obtained from a female donor with papillary thyroid cancer or a benign thyroid nodule (not recorded which). Some clones in this sample may be carry-over from other donors' samples. The rearrangement links TRBV30 to TRBJ2-7, with D uncertain. The CDR3 sequence: CAWSWGGEQYF. The CDR3 DNA sequence: TGTGCCTGGAGTTGGGGTGGAGAGCAGTACTTC.